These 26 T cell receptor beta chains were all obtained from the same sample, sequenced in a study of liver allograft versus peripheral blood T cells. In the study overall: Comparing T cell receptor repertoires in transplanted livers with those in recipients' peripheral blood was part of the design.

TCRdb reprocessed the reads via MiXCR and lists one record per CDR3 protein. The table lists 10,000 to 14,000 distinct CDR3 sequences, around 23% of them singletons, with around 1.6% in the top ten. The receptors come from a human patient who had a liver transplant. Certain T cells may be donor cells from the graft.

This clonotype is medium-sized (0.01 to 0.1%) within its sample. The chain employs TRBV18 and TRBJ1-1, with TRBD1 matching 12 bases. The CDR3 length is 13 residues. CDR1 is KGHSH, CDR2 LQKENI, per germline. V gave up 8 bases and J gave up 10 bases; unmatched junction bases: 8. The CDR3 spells CASARDRGLRAFF. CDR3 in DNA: TGTGCCAGCGCCCGGGACAGGGGGCTTAGAGCTTTCTTT. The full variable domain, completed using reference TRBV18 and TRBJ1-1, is NAGVMQNPRHLVRRRGQEARLRCSPMKGHSHVYWYRQLPEEGLKFMVYLQKENIIDESGMPKERFSAEFPKEGPSILRIQQVVRGDSAAYFCASARDRGLRAFFGQGTRLTVV.

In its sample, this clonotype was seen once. CDR3 nucleotides: TGTGCCAGTAGTACCAAAGCGGGGAACTCCTACGAGCAGTACTTC. Translating it yields CASSTKAGNSYEQYF. The rearrangement links TRBV19 to TRBJ2-7; 7 bases fit TRBD2. CDR3 size: 15 residues. CDR1 and CDR2 from the germline V gene are LNHDA and SQIVND (reference sequence). Unmatched junction bases numbered 6, after V lost 4 bases and J lost 0 bases. Looking up the rest from reference TRBV19 and TRBJ2-7 gives the full variable domain: DGGITQSPKYLFRKEGQNVTLSCEQNLNHDAMYWYRQDPGQGLRLIYYSQIVNDFQKGDIAEGYSVSREKKESFPLTVTSAQKNPTAFYLCASSTKAGNSYEQYFGPGTRLTVT.

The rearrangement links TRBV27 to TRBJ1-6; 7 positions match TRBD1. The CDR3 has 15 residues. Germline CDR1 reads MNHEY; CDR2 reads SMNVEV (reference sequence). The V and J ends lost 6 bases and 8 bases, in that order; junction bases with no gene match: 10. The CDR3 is CASSPSDRTYSPLHF. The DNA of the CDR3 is TGTGCCAGCAGCCCTTCGGACAGGACTTATTCACCCCTCCACTTT.

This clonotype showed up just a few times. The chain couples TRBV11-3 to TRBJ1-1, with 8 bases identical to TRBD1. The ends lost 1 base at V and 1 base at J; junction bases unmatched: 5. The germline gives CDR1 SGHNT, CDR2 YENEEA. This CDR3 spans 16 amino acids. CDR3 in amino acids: CASSLGSGTGNTEAFF. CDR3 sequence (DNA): TGTGCCAGCAGCTTAGGTTCCGGGACAGGGAACACTGAAGCTTTCTTT.

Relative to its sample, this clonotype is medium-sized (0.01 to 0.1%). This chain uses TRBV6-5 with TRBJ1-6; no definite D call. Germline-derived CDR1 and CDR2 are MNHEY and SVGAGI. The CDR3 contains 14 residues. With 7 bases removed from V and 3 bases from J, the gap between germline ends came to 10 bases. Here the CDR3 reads CASKAAVYNSPLHF. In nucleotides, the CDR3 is TGTGCCAGCAAGGCGGCAGTCTATAATTCACCCCTCCACTTT.

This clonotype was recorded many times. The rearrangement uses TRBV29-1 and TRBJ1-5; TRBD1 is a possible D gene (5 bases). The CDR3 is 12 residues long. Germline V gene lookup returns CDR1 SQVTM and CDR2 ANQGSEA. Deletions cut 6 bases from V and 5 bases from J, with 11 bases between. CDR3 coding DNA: TGCAGCGTAGGGACTGTGGATCAGCCCCAGCATTTT. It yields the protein CSVGTVDQPQHF.

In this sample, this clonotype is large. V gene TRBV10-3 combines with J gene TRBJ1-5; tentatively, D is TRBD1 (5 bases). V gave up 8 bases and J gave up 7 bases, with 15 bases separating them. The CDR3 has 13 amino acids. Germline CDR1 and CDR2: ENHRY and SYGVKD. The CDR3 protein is CAIAREGLQPQHF. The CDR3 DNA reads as TGTGCCATCGCCAGGGAGGGCTTGCAGCCCCAGCATTTT.

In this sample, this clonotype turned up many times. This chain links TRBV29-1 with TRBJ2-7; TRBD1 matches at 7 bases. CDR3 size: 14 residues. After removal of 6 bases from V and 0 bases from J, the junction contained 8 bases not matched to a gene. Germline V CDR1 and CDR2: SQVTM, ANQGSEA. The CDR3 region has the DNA TGCAGCGTACACGACAGGGTCAGCTCCTACGAGCAGTACTTC. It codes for CSVHDRVSSYEQYF.

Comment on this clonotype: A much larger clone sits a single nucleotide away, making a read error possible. CDR3 nucleotide sequence: TGTGCCACCAGTGACCGACCGAGCAATCAGCCCCAGCATTTT. This translates into CATSDRPSNQPQHF. V usage is TRBV10-3 and J usage is TRBJ1-5; unclear D gene. The CDR3 covers 14 residues. Per the germline V gene, CDR1 is ENHRY and CDR2 is SYGVKD.

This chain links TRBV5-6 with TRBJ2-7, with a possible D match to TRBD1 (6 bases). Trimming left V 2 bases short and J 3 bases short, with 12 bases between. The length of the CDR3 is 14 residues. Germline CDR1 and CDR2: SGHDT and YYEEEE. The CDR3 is CASSFDRFLYEQYF. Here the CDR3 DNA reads TGTGCCAGCAGCTTTGACAGGTTCCTCTACGAGCAGTACTTC.

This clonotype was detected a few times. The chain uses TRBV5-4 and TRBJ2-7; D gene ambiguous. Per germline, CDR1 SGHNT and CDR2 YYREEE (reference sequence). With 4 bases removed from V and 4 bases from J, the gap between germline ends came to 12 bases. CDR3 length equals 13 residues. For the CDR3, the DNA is TGTGCCAGCAGCCCCCAGACCGGATACGAGCAGTACTTC. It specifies CASSPQTGYEQYF. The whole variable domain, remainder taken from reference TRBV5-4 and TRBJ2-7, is ETGVTQSPTHLIKTRGQQVTLRCSSQSGHNTVSWYQQALGQGPQFIFQYYREEENGRGNFPPRFSGLQFPNYSSELNVNALELDDSALYLCASSPQTGYEQYFGPGTRLTVT.

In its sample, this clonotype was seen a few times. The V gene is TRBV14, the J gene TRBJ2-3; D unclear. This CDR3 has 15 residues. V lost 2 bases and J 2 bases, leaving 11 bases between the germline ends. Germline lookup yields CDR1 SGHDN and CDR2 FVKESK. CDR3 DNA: TGTGCCAGCAGCCAACGTACTGCGAACACAGATACGCAGTATTTT. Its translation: CASSQRTANTDTQYF.

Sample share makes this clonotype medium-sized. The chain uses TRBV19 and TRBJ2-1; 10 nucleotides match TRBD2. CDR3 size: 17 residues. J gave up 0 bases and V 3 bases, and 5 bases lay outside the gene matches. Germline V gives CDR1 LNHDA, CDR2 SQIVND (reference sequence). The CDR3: CASSISRTSGSYNEQFF. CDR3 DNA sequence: TGTGCCAGTAGTATCTCCCGGACTAGCGGCTCCTACAATGAGCAGTTCTTC.

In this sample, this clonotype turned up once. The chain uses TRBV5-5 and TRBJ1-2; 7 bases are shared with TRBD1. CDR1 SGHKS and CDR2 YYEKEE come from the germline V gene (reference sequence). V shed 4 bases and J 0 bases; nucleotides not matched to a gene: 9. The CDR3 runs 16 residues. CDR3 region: CASSPASGTANYGYTF. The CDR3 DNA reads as TGTGCCAGCAGCCCTGCCTCCGGGACAGCTAACTATGGCTACACCTTC.

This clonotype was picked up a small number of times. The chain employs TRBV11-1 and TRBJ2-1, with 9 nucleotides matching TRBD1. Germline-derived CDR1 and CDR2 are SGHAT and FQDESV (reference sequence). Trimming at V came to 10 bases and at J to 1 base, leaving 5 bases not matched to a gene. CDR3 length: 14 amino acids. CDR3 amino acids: CATAGTGSYNEQFF. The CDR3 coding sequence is TGTGCCACCGCCGGGACAGGGTCCTACAATGAGCAGTTCTTC.

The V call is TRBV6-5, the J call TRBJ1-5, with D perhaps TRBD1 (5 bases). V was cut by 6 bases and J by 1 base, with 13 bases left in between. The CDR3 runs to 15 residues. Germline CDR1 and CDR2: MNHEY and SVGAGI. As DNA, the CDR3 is TGTGCCAGCAGCCGGGGGGGTGGCAGCAATCAGCCCCAGCATTTT. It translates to CASSRGGGSNQPQHF.

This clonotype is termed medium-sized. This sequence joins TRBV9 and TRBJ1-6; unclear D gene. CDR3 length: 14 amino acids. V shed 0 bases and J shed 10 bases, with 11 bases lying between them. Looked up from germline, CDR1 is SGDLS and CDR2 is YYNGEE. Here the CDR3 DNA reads TGTGCCAGCAGCGTAGTCGGGATCCTCTCACCCCTCCACTTT. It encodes CASSVVGILSPLHF.

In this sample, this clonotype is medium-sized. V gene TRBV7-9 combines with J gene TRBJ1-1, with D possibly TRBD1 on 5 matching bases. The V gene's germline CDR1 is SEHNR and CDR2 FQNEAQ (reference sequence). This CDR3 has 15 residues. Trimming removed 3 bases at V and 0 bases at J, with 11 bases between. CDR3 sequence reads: CASSFGQILNTEAFF. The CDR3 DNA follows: TGTGCCAGCAGCTTTGGACAAATCCTGAACACTGAAGCTTTCTTT. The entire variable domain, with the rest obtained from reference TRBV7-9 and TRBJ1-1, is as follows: DTGVSQNPRHKITKRGQNVTFRCDPISEHNRLYWYRQTLGQGPEFLTYFQNEAQLEKSRLLSDRFSAERPKGSFSTLEIQRTEQGDSAMYLCASSFGQILNTEAFFGQGTRLTVV.

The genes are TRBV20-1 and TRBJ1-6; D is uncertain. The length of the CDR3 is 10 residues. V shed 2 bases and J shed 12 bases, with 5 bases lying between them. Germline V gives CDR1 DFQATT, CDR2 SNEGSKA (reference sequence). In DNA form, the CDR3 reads TGCAGTGCTAGATTAGGACCCCTCCACTTT. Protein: CSARLGPLHF.

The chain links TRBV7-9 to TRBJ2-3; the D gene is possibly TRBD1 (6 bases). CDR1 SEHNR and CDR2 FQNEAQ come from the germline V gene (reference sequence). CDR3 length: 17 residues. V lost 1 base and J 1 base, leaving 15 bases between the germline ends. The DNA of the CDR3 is TGTGCCAGCAGCTTAGGAATACAGGGACGGGGCACAGATACGCAGTATTTT. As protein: CASSLGIQGRGTDTQYF.

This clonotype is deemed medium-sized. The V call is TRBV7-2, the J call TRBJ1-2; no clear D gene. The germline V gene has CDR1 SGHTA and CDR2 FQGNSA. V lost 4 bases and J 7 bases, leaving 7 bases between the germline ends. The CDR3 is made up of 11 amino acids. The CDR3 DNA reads TGTGCCAGCAGCTGGTTTAGTGGCTACACCTTC. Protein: CASSWFSGYTF.

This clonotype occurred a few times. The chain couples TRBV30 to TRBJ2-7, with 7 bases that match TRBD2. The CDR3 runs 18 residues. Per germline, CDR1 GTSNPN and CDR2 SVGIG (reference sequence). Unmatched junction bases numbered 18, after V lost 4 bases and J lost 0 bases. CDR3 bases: TGTGCCTGGACCCGGTCTCTCTTCCAGCGGGACTCCTCCTACGAGCAGTACTTC. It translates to CAWTRSLFQRDSSYEQYF.

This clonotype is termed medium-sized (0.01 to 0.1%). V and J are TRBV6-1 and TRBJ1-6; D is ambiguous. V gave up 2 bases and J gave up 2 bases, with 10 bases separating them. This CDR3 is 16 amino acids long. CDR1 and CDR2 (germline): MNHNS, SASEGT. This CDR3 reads CASSEPRLAYNSPLHF. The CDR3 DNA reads TGTGCCAGCAGTGAACCGCGATTAGCCTATAATTCACCCCTCCACTTT.

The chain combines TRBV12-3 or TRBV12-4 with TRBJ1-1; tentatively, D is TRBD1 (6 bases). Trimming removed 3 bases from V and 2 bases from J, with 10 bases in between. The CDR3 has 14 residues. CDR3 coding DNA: TGTGCCAGCAGTTTTCAGGGGCTTAACACTGAAGCTTTCTTT. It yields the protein CASSFQGLNTEAFF.

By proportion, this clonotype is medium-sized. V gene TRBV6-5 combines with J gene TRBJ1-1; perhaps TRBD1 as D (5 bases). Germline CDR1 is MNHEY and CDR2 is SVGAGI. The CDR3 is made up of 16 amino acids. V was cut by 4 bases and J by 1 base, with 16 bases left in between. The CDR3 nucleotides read TGTGCCAGCAGTTCCGTTACTGAGGGGCCGAACACTGAAGCTTTCTTT. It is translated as CASSSVTEGPNTEAFF.

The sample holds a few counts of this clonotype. DNA of the CDR3: TGTGCCATCAGTATCCTAGCGGCCTCCTACAATGAGCAGTTCTTC. Encoded protein: CAISILAASYNEQFF. V usage is TRBV10-3 and J usage is TRBJ2-1; TRBD2 matches 7 bases. Trimming at V came to 5 bases and at J to 0 bases, leaving 4 bases not matched to a gene. CDR1 is ENHRY and CDR2 is SYGVKD in the germline V gene. This CDR3 has 15 residues.